This T cell receptor beta chain is from a study of blood T cell repertoires in COVID-19. Trimming took off 5 bases at V and 1 base at J, with 8 bases between the two ends. The CDR3 consists of 13 residues. Method: immunoSEQ multiplex PCR; TCRdb's copy keeps in-frame clones and lacks some. This sample has roughly 320,000 clones, with 85% to 95% found just once. The sequence was collected from a woman aged 25 to 45 who had been exposed to COVID-19. The chain is built from TRBV12-3 or TRBV12-4 and TRBJ1-1; D unresolved. The material sequenced was PBMCs or T cells enriched from blood (not recorded which). Here the CDR3 DNA reads TGTGCCAGCAGTGTCAGGCAGAACACTGAAGCTTTCTTT. It translates to CASSVRQNTEAFF.